Sequencing of this T cell receptor (beta chain) was carried out in a study of T cells in localized non-small cell lung cancer. Study-level results: Elevated circulating T cell density in blood was associated with longer overall survival. Among the tissues sampled, uninvolved adjacent lung had the highest T cell clonality, above tumor.

Data came from immunoSEQ multiplex PCR; TCRdb stores just in-frame clones and leaves some out. In the table there are about 13,000 clones, about 86% of which are singletons. Germline loops: CDR1 LNHNV, CDR2 YYDKDF (reference sequence). The V gene lost 0 bases and the J gene lost 5 bases, with 9 bases spanning the gap. CDR3 length equals 14 residues. A note on this clone: Antigen specificity is unknown.

The rearrangement links TRBV15 to TRBJ2-3; the D is unclear. The receptor was isolated from a male donor aged 60 or over with stage III lung adenocarcinoma. The sequencing used peripheral blood, collected before any cancer treatment. The CDR3 loop reads CATSRDRRLDTQYF. DNA for the CDR3: TGTGCCACCAGCAGAGATAGGCGCCTAGATACGCAGTATTTT.